This section outlines one T cell receptor (beta chain) sequence together with its context. This sample was taken from a study of blood T cells in healthy people across ages. A second PCR of about 6 to 12 cycles used a sample-barcoded 5' primer and a J-beta primer mix. Via MiXCR, TCRdb re-called the 5' RACE reads, giving one row per CDR3 protein. Of 1.5 million to 2 million distinct CDR3 sequences listed, over 25% are singletons. This receptor was identified in a woman in her 30s in good health. The sample comprised blood.

CDR3 DNA: TGCGCCAGCAGCCTCCTTCAGACTAGTCTCAATGAGCAGTTCTTC. It translates to CASSLLQTSLNEQFF. The chain has TRBV4-3 and TRBJ2-1, with D possibly TRBD2 on 6 matching bases. CDR3 length: 15 residues. V was cut by 4 bases and J by 6 bases, with 16 bases left in between. Germline assignment: CDR1 LGHNA and CDR2 YSLEER.